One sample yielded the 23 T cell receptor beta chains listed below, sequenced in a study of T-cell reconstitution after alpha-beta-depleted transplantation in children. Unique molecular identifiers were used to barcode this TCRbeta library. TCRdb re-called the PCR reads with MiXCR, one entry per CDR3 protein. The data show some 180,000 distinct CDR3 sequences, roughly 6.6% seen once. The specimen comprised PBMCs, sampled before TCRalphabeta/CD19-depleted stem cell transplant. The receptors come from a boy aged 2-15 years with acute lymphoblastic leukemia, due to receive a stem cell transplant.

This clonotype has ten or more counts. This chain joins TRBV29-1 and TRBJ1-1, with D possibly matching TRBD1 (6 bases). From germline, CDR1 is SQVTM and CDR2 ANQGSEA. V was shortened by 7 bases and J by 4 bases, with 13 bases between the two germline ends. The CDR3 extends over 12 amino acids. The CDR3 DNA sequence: TGCAGCGCCCGACAGGACGGCACTGAAGCTTTCTTT. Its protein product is CSARQDGTEAFF.

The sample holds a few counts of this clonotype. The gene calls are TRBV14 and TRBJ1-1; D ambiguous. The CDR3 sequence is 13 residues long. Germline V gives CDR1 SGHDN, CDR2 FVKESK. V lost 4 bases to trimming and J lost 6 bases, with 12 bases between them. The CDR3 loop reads CASSPTSMAEAFF. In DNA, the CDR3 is TGTGCCAGCAGCCCAACCTCTATGGCTGAAGCTTTCTTT.

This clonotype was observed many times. The CDR3 here is CASSSRGNTEAFF. In DNA form, the CDR3 reads TGTGCCAGCAGTTCCAGGGGGAACACTGAAGCTTTCTTT. The chain joins TRBV12-3 or TRBV12-4 to TRBJ1-1; D may be TRBD1 (6 bases). V lost 4 bases and J 1 base, leaving 7 bases between the germline ends. The CDR3 is 13 residues long.

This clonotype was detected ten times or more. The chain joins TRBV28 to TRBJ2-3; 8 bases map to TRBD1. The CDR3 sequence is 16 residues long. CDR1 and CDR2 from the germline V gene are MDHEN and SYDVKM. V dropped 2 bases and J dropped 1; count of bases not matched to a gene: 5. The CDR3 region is CASSLGPGGGTDTQYF. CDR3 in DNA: TGTGCCAGCAGTTTAGGACCAGGGGGCGGCACAGATACGCAGTATTTT.

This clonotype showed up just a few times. The CDR3, as DNA: TGTGCAAGTCGCTTAGCCACTAGCGGGAGGGCCACCGGGGAGCTGTTTTTT. Its protein product is CASRLATSGRATGELFF. The V and J genes are TRBV12-2 and TRBJ2-2; TRBD2, as called in the table, went unchecked against the DNA. TRBV12-2 is a recognized pseudogene. This CDR3 contains 17 residues.

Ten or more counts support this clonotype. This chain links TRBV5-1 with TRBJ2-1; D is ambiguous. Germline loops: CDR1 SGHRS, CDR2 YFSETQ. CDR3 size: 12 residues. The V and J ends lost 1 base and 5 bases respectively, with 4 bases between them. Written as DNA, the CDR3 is TGCGCCAGCAGCTTGCCGGACAATGAGCAGTTCTTC. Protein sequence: CASSLPDNEQFF.

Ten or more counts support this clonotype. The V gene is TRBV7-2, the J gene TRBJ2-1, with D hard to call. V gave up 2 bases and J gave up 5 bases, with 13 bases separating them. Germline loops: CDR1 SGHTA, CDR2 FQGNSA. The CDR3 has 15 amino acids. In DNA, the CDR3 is TGTGCCAGCAGCTTAAGCAGCCAGGCCCACAATGAGCAGTTCTTC. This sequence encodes CASSLSSQAHNEQFF.

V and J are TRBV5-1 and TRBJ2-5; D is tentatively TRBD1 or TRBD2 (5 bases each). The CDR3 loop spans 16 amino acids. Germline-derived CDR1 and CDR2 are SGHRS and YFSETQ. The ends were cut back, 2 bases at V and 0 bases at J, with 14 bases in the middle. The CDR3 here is CASSLNRDLYQETQYF. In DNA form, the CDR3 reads TGCGCCAGCAGCTTAAACCGGGACCTGTACCAAGAGACCCAGTACTTC.

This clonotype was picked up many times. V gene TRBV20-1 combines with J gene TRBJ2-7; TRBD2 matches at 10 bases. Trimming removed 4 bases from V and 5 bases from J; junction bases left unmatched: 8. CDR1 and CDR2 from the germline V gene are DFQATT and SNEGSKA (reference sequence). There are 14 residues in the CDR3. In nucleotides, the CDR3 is TGCAGTGCTACCCCCAGCGGGAGGGTCAACGAGCAGTACTTC. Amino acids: CSATPSGRVNEQYF.

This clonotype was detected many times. The CDR3 nucleotides read TGCAGTGCCGCTAGCGGGTTCTACAATGAGCAGTTCTTC. This sequence encodes CSAASGFYNEQFF. The V call is TRBV20-1, the J call TRBJ2-1; TRBD2 agrees at 8 bases. Germline V CDR1 and CDR2: DFQATT, SNEGSKA (reference sequence). This CDR3 region has 13 residues. V dropped 6 bases and J dropped 3; count of bases not matched to a gene: 4.

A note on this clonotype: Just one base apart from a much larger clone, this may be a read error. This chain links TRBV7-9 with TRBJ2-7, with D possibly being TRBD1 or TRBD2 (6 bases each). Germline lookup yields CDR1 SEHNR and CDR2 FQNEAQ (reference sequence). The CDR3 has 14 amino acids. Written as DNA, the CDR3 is TGTGCCAGCAGGGGTCACGGGGGCTCCTACGAGCAGTGCTTC. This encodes CASRGHGGSYEQCF.

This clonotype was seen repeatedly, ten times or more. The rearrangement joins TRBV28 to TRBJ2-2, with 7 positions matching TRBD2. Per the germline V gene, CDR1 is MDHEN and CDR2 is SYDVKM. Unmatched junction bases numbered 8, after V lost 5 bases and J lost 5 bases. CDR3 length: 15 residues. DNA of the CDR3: TGTGCCAGCAGTCGATCTTTCGGGGGGACCGGGGAGCTGTTTTTT. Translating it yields CASSRSFGGTGELFF.

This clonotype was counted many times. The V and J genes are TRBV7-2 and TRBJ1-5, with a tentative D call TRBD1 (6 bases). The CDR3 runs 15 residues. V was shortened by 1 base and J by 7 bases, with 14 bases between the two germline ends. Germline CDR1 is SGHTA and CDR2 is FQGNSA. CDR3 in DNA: TGTGCCAGCAGCTTAGTGTGGGGGGCAGGCCAGCCCCAGCATTTT. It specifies CASSLVWGAGQPQHF.

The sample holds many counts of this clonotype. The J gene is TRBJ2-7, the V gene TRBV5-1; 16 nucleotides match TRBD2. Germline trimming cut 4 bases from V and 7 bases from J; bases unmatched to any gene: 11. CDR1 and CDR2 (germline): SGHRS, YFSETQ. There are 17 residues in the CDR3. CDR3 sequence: CASSPGTSGGEMEEQYF. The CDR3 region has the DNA TGCGCCAGCAGCCCAGGGACTAGCGGGGGGGAAATGGAAGAGCAGTACTTC. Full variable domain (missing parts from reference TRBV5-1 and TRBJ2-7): KAGVTQTPRYLIKTRGQQVTLSCSPISGHRSVSWYQQTPGQGLQFLFEYFSETQRNKGNFPGRFSGRQFSNSRSEMNVSTLELGDSALYLCASSPGTSGGEMEEQYFGPGTRLTVT.

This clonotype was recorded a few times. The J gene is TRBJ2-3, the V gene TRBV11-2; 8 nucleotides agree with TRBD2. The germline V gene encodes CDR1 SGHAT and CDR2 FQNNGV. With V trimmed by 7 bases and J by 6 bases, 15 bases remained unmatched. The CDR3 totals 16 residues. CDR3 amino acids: CASTSRGLDLRDTQYF. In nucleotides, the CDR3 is TGTGCCAGCACTTCCAGGGGACTAGACCTCAGGGATACGCAGTATTTT. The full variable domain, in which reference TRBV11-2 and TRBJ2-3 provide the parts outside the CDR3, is EAGVAQSPRYKIIEKRQSVAFWCNPISGHATLYWYQQILGQGPKLLIQFQNNGVVDDSQLPKDRFSAERLKGVDSTLKIQPAKLEDSAVYLCASTSRGLDLRDTQYFGPGTRLTVL.

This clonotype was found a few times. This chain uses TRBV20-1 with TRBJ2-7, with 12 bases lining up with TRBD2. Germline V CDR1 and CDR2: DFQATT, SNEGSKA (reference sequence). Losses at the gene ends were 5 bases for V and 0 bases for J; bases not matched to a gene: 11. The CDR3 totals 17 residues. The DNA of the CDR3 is TGCAGTGCTCCTCCTAGCGGGAGGGCCCTTAGCTCCTACGAGCAGTACTTC. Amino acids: CSAPPSGRALSSYEQYF.

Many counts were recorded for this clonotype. The CDR3, as DNA: TGCAGCGTGGACGGGGACAATGAGCAGTTCTTC. Translating it yields CSVDGDNEQFF. The rearrangement links TRBV29-1 to TRBJ2-1; the D gene is possibly TRBD2 (5 bases). Trimming shortened V by 6 bases and J by 5 bases, and 8 bases separated the two germline ends. Germline CDR1 reads SQVTM; CDR2 reads ANQGSEA. The CDR3 is 11 residues long.

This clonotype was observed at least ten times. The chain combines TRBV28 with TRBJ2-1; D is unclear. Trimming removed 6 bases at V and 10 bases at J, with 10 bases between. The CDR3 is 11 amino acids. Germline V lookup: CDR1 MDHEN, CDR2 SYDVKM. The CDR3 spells CASSLSLEQFF. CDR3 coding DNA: TGTGCCAGCAGCCTTAGCCTAGAGCAGTTCTTC.

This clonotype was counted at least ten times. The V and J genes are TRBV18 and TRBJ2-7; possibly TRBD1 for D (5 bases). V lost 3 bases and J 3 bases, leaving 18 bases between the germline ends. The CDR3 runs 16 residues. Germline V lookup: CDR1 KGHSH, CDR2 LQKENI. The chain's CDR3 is CASSPSLGTGDYEQYF. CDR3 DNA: TGTGCCAGCTCACCTTCTCTGGGAACAGGAGACTACGAGCAGTACTTC.

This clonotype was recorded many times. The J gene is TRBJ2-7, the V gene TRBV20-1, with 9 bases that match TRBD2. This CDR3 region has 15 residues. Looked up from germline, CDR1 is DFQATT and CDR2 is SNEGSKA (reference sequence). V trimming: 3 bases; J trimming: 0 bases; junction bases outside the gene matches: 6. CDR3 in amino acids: CSARETSGSSYEQYF. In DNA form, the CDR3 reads TGCAGTGCTAGGGAGACTAGCGGAAGCTCCTACGAGCAGTACTTC.

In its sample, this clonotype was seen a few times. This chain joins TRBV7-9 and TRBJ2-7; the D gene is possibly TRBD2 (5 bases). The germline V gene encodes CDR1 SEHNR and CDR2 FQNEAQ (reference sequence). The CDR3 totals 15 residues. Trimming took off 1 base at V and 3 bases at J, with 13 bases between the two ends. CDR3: CASSLVGEGSYEQYF. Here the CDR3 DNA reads TGTGCCAGCAGCTTAGTTGGGGAAGGGAGCTACGAGCAGTACTTC.

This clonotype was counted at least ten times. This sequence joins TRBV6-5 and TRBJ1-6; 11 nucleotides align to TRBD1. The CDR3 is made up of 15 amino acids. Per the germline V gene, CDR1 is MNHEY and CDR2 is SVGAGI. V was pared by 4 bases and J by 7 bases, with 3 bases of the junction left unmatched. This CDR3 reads CASSLGTGGNSPLHF. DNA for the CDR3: TGTGCCAGCAGTTTAGGGACAGGGGGAAATTCACCCCTCCACTTT.

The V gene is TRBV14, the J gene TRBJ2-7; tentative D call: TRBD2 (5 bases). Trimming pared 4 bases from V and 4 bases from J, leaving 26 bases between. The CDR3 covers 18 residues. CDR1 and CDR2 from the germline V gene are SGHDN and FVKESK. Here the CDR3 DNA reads TGTGCCAGCAGCCCCCAATACTCGGGAAGGCGCGTAAGATACGAGCAGTACTTC. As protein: CASSPQYSGRRVRYEQYF.